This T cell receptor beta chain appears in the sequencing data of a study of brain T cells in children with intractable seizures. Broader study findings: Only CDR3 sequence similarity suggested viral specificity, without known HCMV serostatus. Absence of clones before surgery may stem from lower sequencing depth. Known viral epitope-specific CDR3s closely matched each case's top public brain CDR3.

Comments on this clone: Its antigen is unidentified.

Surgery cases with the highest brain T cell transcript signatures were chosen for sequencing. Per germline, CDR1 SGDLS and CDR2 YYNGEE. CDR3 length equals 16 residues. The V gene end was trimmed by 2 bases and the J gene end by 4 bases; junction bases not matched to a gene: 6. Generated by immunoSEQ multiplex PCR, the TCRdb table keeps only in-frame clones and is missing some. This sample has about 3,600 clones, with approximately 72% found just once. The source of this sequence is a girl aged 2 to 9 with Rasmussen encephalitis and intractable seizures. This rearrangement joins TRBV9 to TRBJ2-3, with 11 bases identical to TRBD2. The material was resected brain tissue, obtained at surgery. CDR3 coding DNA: TGTGCCAGCAGCGTCTCACTAGCGGGAGTCGCAGATACGCAGTATTTT. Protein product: CASSVSLAGVADTQYF. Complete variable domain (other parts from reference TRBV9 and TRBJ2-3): DSGVTQTPKHLITATGQRVTLRCSPRSGDLSVYWYQQSLDQGLQFLIQYYNGEERAKGNILERFSAQQFPDLHSELNLSSLELGDSALYFCASSVSLAGVADTQYFGPGTRLTVL.